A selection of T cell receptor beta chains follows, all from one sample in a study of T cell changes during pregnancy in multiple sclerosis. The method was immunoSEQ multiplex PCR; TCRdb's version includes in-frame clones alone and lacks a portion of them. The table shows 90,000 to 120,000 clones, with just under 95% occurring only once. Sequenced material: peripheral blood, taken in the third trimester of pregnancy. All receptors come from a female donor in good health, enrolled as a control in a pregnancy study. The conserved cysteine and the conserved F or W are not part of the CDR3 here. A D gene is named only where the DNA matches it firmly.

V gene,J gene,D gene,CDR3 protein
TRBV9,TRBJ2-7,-,ASSVALWGDDEQY
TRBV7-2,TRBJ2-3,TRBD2,ASSLVGSGGNTDTQY
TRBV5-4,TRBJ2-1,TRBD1,ASSRPQGALYNEQF
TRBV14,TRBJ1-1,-,ASGRLQGGDTEAF
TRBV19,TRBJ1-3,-,ATEQGSGNTIY
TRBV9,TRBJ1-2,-,ASSAVSYGYT
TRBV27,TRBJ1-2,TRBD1,ASSSSPQGARLNYGYT
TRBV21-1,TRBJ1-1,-,ASPKKTQGESAF
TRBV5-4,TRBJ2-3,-,ASSPRVAGTDTQY
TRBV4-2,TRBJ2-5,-,ASSPGQAQETQY
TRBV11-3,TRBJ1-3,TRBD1,ASSGTDNIGVGNTIY
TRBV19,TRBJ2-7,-,ASSTQSREQY
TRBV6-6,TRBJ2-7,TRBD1,ASSYPDREVTYEQY
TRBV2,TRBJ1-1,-,ASRDSSAEAF
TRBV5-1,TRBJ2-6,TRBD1,ASSLGQGTSGANVLT
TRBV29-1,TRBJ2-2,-,SASRGTNTGELF
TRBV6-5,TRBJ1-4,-,ASGGGYNEKLF
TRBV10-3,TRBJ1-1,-,AIREVFGGRKTEAF
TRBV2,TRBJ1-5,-,ASSSHLNRQVPATNQPQH
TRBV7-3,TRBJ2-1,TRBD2,ASSVTSGGYNEQF
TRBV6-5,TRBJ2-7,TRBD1,ASSPGQGAYEQY
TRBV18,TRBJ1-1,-,ASSPRRPYEAF
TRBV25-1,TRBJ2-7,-,ASKVVKAAS
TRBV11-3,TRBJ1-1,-,ASSLGTGEATEAF
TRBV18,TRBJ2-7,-,ASSPKVSSYEQY
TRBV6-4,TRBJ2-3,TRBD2,ASSERASGGTDTQY
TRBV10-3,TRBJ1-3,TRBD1,AISVRDSSGNTIY
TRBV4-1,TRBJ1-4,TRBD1,ASSQDRESEKLF
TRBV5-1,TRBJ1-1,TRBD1,ASSFTGANTEAF
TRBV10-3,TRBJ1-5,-,AITGSGNQPQH
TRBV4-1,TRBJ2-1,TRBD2,ASSQDQRRGINEQF
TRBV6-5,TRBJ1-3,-,ASSYWQGSGNTIY
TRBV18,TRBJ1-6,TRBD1,ASSPSTGGGDSPLH
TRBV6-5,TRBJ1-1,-,ASSRDRRSEAF
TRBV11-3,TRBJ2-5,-,ASSLMEDQETQY
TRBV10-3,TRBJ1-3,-,AISESVSAGTIY
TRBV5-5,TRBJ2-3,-,ASSLSARTDTQY
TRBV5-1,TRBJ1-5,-,ASSVDSSNQPQH
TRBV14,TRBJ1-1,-,ASSPLGGNTEAF
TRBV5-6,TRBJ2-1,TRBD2,ASSLSGGASGQF
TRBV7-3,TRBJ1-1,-,ASSLNPQGFLNTEAF
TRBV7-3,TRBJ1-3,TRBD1,ASSSGGNSGNTIY
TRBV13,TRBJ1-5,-,ASSLGQLNQPQH
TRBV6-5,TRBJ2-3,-,ASSSSSTDTQY
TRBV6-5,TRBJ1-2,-,ASSSTWGYT
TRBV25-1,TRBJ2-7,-,ASSDPGFRGMY
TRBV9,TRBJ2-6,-,ASSDPGSGANVLT
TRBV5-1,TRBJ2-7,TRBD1,ASSGQGARAYEQY
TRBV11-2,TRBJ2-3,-,ASSPYRFRTDTQY
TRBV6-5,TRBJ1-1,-,ASSYMAGMNTEAF
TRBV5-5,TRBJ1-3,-,ASSSDPVPGYTIY
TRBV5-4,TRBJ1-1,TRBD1,ASSRSGTGRGDTEAF
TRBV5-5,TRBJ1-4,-,ASSYYGLEEEKLF